These 28 T cell receptor beta chains were all obtained from the same sample, sequenced in a study of CD8+ T cells in alopecia areata (dated by TCRdb to the late 2010s). The library was built by means of the immunoSEQ multiplex PCR assay. For TCR sequencing, RNA was extracted from every sample and reverse transcribed into cDNA to serve as template. TCRdb provides this immuneACCESS table in a form limited to in-frame rearrangements. Some clones are lacking; in checked studies, under half of them reflect an unresolved V gene, and why the rest are absent is not known. For this sample there are about 69,000 clones; approximately 64% appear just once. Jointly, the top ten make up more than 15% of the sample. The time point label corresponds to: baseline before oral tofacitinib. This material consisted of CD8+ T cells sorted from blood, taken at week 0. These TCRs come from a human donor with alopecia areata.

J is TRBJ2-3 and V is TRBV27; 7 bases match TRBD2. Looked up from germline, CDR1 is MNHEY and CDR2 is SMNVEV (reference sequence). CDR3 size: 18 residues. Trimming cost V 7 bases and J 0 bases; bases outside gene matches: 16. CDR3 region: CASTPGTGGWSSTDTQYF. The CDR3 DNA follows: TGTGCCAGCACTCCCGGGACGGGGGGATGGTCTAGCACAGATACGCAGTATTTT.

This chain links TRBV7-9 with TRBJ2-5, with 10 nucleotides matching TRBD2. V lost 5 bases, J lost 1 base, and 4 bases stayed unmatched. Germline-derived CDR1 and CDR2 are SEHNR and FQNEAQ (reference sequence). The CDR3 totals 15 residues. CDR3 amino acids: CASSRSGGAQETQYF. Here the CDR3 DNA reads TGTGCCAGCAGCCGAAGCGGGGGGGCCCAAGAGACCCAGTACTTC.

The V call is TRBV30, the J call TRBJ1-1; no firm D call. This CDR3 region has 14 residues. Germline assignment: CDR1 GTSNPN and CDR2 SVGIG (reference sequence). V dropped 5 bases and J dropped 3 bases, with 16 bases sitting between them. CDR3 residues: CAWAPGRAYTEAFF. The DNA for the CDR3 is TGTGCCTGGGCCCCCGGAAGGGCTTACACTGAAGCTTTCTTT. The full variable domain, completed using reference TRBV30 and TRBJ1-1, is SQTIHQWPATLVQPVGSPLSLECTVEGTSNPNLYWYRQAAGRGLQLLFYSVGIGQISSEVPQNLSASRPQDRQFILSSKKLLLSDSGFYLCAWAPGRAYTEAFFGQGTRLTVV.

This chain uses TRBV28 with TRBJ2-5; D perhaps matches TRBD2 (6 bases). Germline V gene data show CDR1 as MDHEN and CDR2 as SYDVKM. This CDR3 contains 16 residues. V lost 6 bases and J lost 1, with 18 bases in between. The DNA for the CDR3 is TGTGCCAGCAGGAGTTCCAGAATGGGACTCCAAGAGACCCAGTACTTC. As protein: CASRSSRMGLQETQYF.

The rearrangement joins TRBV6-5 to TRBJ2-1; 9 nucleotides line up with TRBD1. The CDR3 extends over 16 amino acids. Looked up from germline, CDR1 is MNHEY and CDR2 is SVGAGI. The V segment lost 2 bases and the J segment 0 bases; nucleotides outside the gene matches: 2. CDR3 loop: CASSYVDRGSYNEQFF. In DNA, the CDR3 is TGTGCCAGCAGTTACGTGGACAGGGGCTCCTACAATGAGCAGTTCTTC.

J is TRBJ2-1 and V is TRBV5-1; 10 nucleotides agree with TRBD1. The CDR3 runs 16 residues. Germline CDR1 reads SGHRS; CDR2 reads YFSETQ. J lost 13 bases, V lost 4 bases, and 17 bases had no gene match. The CDR3 here is CASSPARGQGPPQQFF. CDR3 sequence (DNA): TGCGCCAGCAGCCCGGCCAGGGGACAGGGGCCTCCTCAACAGTTCTTC.

The CDR3 sequence is CASSESRVLLTDTQYF. In DNA form, the CDR3 reads TGTGCCAGCAGTGAATCACGGGTGCTCCTCACAGATACGCAGTATTTT. The rearrangement joins TRBV2 to TRBJ2-3; D not certain. The CDR3 runs 16 residues. Germline-derived CDR1 and CDR2 are SNHLY and FYNNEI. V was cut by 2 bases and J by 2 bases, with 14 bases left in between.

The rearrangement joins TRBV2 to TRBJ1-5; D call uncertain. V was clipped by 8 bases and J by 1 base, with 18 bases between them. Germline V lookup: CDR1 SNHLY, CDR2 FYNNEI. The CDR3 extends over 16 amino acids. As DNA, the CDR3 is TGTGCCAGCCGACCGCGGCTAGATGGAAGCAATCAGCCCCAGCATTTT. Translating gives CASRPRLDGSNQPQHF. Supplemented by reference TRBV2 and TRBJ1-5, the full variable domain reads EPEVTQTPSHQVTQMGQEVILRCVPISNHLYFYWYRQILGQKVEFLVSFYNNEISEKSEIFDDQFSVERPDGSNFTLKIRSTKLEDSAMYFCASRPRLDGSNQPQHFGDGTRLSIL.

The chain links TRBV27 to TRBJ2-7, with 8 positions matching TRBD1. CDR3 length: 14 residues. The germline CDR1 and CDR2 sequences are MNHEY and SMNVEV (reference sequence). J was trimmed by 1 base and V by 3 bases; bases with no gene match: 2. CDR3 residues: CASSLTGESYEQYF. CDR3 DNA: TGTGCCAGCAGTTTGACAGGGGAATCCTACGAGCAGTACTTC.

The sample holds one count of this clone. V is TRBV29-1 and J is TRBJ1-3; TRBD1 is a possible D gene (5 bases). Per germline, CDR1 SQVTM and CDR2 ANQGSEA. Trimming removed 0 bases from V and 7 bases from J, with 13 bases in between. The CDR3 loop spans 14 amino acids. CDR3 residues: CSVEDRGRPNTIYF. The CDR3 bases are TGCAGCGTTGAAGATCGGGGCCGACCCAACACCATATATTTT.

The V gene is TRBV6-5, the J gene TRBJ1-2; no clear D. The V gene's germline CDR1 is MNHEY and CDR2 SVGAGI. This CDR3 comprises 14 residues. Trimming cost V 2 bases and J 4 bases, with 11 bases left between them. The CDR3: CASSYDGVSYGYTF. CDR3 in DNA: TGTGCCAGCAGTTACGACGGAGTTAGCTATGGCTACACCTTC.

The chain combines TRBV4-1 with TRBJ2-2, with D hard to call. With 1 base removed from V and 0 bases from J, the gap between germline ends came to 12 bases. This CDR3 is built from 17 residues. Per germline, CDR1 MGHRA and CDR2 YSYEKL. The CDR3 loop is CASSQGRGVPNTGELFF. The DNA of the CDR3 is TGCGCCAGCAGCCAAGGCCGTGGGGTCCCGAACACCGGGGAGCTGTTTTTT.

This clone was found a few times. J is TRBJ1-4 and V is TRBV2; 8 nucleotides agree with TRBD1. CDR1 is SNHLY and CDR2 is FYNNEI in the germline V gene. This CDR3 contains 14 residues. The J segment lost 7 bases and the V segment lost 6 bases, leaving 7 bases of the junction unmatched. The CDR3 DNA follows: TGTGCCAGCAGCGACAGGGGAATGAGTGAAAAACTGTTTTTT. The encoded protein is CASSDRGMSEKLFF. The full variable domain, completed using reference TRBV2 and TRBJ1-4, is EPEVTQTPSHQVTQMGQEVILRCVPISNHLYFYWYRQILGQKVEFLVSFYNNEISEKSEIFDDQFSVERPDGSNFTLKIRSTKLEDSAMYFCASSDRGMSEKLFFGSGTQLSVL.

V gene TRBV7-6 combines with J gene TRBJ2-7; the match to TRBD2 covers 9 bases. The CDR3 consists of 16 residues. Germline V gene sequence: CDR1 SGHVS, CDR2 FNYEAQ. V shed 5 bases and J 0 bases; nucleotides not matched to a gene: 8. In DNA form, the CDR3 reads TGTGCCAGCAGCGCACGAGCGGGGGGAACCTCCTACGAGCAGTACTTC. It codes for CASSARAGGTSYEQYF.

The chain has TRBV7-9 and TRBJ2-1; no clear D. CDR3 size: 13 residues. Germline V gives CDR1 SEHNR, CDR2 FQNEAQ (reference sequence). V was trimmed by 5 bases and J by 6 bases, leaving 11 bases between them. The CDR3 sequence is CASSLIGSNEQFF. In DNA, the CDR3 is TGTGCCAGCAGCCTGATTGGCTCCAATGAGCAGTTCTTC.

This sequence joins TRBV5-1 and TRBJ2-7; a possible D gene is TRBD1 (6 bases). Trimming removed 2 bases from V and 2 bases from J, with 17 bases in between. The CDR3 has 16 amino acids. Germline values: CDR1 SGHRS, CDR2 YFSETQ. DNA of the CDR3: TGCGCCAGCAGCTTTGGGTTCTATCGGGACACCTACGAGCAGTACTTC. Translation gives CASSFGFYRDTYEQYF.

By share, this clone counts as medium-sized (0.01 to 0.1%). The V gene is TRBV12-5, the J gene TRBJ2-1; 10 positions agree with TRBD2. The germline CDR1 and CDR2 sequences are LGHNT and FRNRAP. CDR3 length: 13 residues. V was clipped by 9 bases and J by 10 bases; unmatched bases: 9. The CDR3: CASLAGESGEQFF. The CDR3 nucleotides are TGTGCTAGCCTAGCGGGAGAAAGTGGCGAGCAGTTCTTC.

This chain links TRBV25-1 with TRBJ1-5; D remains ambiguous. V lost 5 bases and J 10 bases, leaving 15 bases between the germline ends. The V gene's germline CDR1 is MGHDK and CDR2 SYGVNS. The CDR3 covers 13 residues. Here the CDR3 reads CASSPQRGGPQHF. CDR3 in DNA: TGTGCCAGCAGTCCTCAGCGGGGAGGCCCCCAGCATTTT.

There are a few counts of this clone. The chain uses TRBV29-1 and TRBJ1-1, with D uncertain. The ends were cut back, 0 bases at V and 2 bases at J, with 1 base in the middle. The CDR3 is made up of 11 amino acids. Per germline, CDR1 SQVTM and CDR2 ANQGSEA. The DNA for the CDR3 is TGCAGCGTTGAAGATAACACTGAAGCTTTCTTT. This sequence encodes CSVEDNTEAFF.

V and J are TRBV25-1 and TRBJ2-7; either TRBD1 or TRBD2 may supply D (6 bases each). Germline CDR1 and CDR2: MGHDK and SYGVNS. Trimming took off 8 bases at V and 4 bases at J, with 21 bases between the two ends. This CDR3 spans 15 amino acids. The CDR3, as DNA: TGTGCCAGCGGGGGGACCGGGACATGGGGGTACGAGCAGTACTTC. Translation gives CASGGTGTWGYEQYF.

This sequence joins TRBV11-2 and TRBJ2-7; TRBD1 matches at 7 bases. This CDR3 spans 14 amino acids. The V and J ends lost 5 bases and 4 bases, in that order; junction bases with no gene match: 8. Looked up from germline, CDR1 is SGHAT and CDR2 is FQNNGV. This CDR3 reads CASSPPGQPYEQYF. The CDR3 DNA is TGTGCCAGCAGCCCCCCGGGACAGCCATACGAGCAGTACTTC.

The chain combines TRBV27 with TRBJ1-4, with D possibly being TRBD1 (6 bases). V was trimmed by 0 bases and J by 6 bases, leaving 11 bases between them. The CDR3 covers 15 residues. In germline, CDR1 is MNHEY, CDR2 SMNVEV (reference sequence). The CDR3 region is CASSLSGWTDEKLFF. DNA of the CDR3: TGTGCCAGCAGTTTATCCGGCTGGACAGATGAAAAACTGTTTTTT.

The table lists this clone with many counts. The chain is built from TRBV28 and TRBJ2-1; 9 bases match TRBD2. The V gene end was trimmed by 3 bases and the J gene end by 5 bases; junction bases not matched to a gene: 5. The length of the CDR3 is 15 residues. Germline lookup yields CDR1 MDHEN and CDR2 SYDVKM. The CDR3 region is CASSFGTSPHNEQFF. The CDR3 coding sequence is TGTGCCAGCAGTTTTGGGACTAGCCCCCACAATGAGCAGTTCTTC. The entire variable domain, with the rest obtained from reference TRBV28 and TRBJ2-1, is as follows: DVKVTQSSRYLVKRTGEKVFLECVQDMDHENMFWYRQDPGLGLRLIYFSYDVKMKEKGDIPEGYSVSREKKERFSLILESASTNQTSMYLCASSFGTSPHNEQFFGPGTRLTVL.

J is TRBJ2-1 and V is TRBV5-1; D is undetermined. V lost 0 bases and J 8 bases, leaving 6 bases between the germline ends. There are 12 residues in the CDR3. Germline V gene data show CDR1 as SGHRS and CDR2 as YFSETQ. The CDR3 region is CASSLGFDEQFF. The CDR3 DNA is TGCGCCAGCAGCTTGGGTTTCGATGAGCAGTTCTTC.

The chain employs TRBV6-4 and TRBJ2-3; 8 positions agree with TRBD1. V dropped 0 bases and J dropped 4; count of bases not matched to a gene: 6. Germline V CDR1 and CDR2: MRHNA, SNTAGT. There are 16 residues in the CDR3. In DNA form, the CDR3 reads TGTGCCAGCAGTGACTCGTCGGACAGGGAAGCAGATACGCAGTATTTT. Encoded protein: CASSDSSDREADTQYF.

The V and J genes are TRBV9 and TRBJ2-6; D may be TRBD1 or TRBD2 (5 bases each). V dropped 5 bases and J dropped 4 bases, with 13 bases sitting between them. Germline CDR1 is SGDLS and CDR2 is YYNGEE. The CDR3 contains 15 residues. The CDR3 sequence: CASSAGATGANVLTF. CDR3 nucleotide sequence: TGTGCCAGCAGTGCCGGGGCCACCGGGGCCAACGTCCTGACTTTC.

The chain employs TRBV7-9 and TRBJ2-1; tentative D call: TRBD1 (6 bases). V was shortened by 3 bases and J by 12 bases, with 6 bases between the two germline ends. The CDR3 sequence is 10 residues long. The V gene's germline CDR1 is SEHNR and CDR2 FQNEAQ (reference sequence). CDR3 nucleotide sequence: TGTGCCAGCAGCTTGGGGGCGCAGTTCTTC. Protein: CASSLGAQFF. Together with reference TRBV7-9 and TRBJ2-1, the CDR3 gives the full variable domain: DTGVSQNPRHKITKRGQNVTFRCDPISEHNRLYWYRQTLGQGPEFLTYFQNEAQLEKSRLLSDRFSAERPKGSFSTLEIQRTEQGDSAMYLCASSLGAQFFGPGTRLTVL.

This chain connects TRBV13 to TRBJ1-1, with a weak D call TRBD1 (5 bases). The CDR3 totals 15 residues. With 4 bases removed from V and 8 bases from J, the gap between germline ends came to 20 bases. Germline lookup yields CDR1 PRHDT and CDR2 FYEKMQ (reference sequence). CDR3 sequence (DNA): TGTGCCAGCAGCTCTAGACTGTTAGGGGTACGGGAAGCTTTCTTT. Its protein is CASSSRLLGVREAFF. Looking up the rest from reference TRBV13 and TRBJ1-1 gives the full variable domain: AAGVIQSPRHLIKEKRETATLKCYPIPRHDTVYWYQQGPGQDPQFLISFYEKMQSDKGSIPDRFSAQQFSDYHSELNMSSLELGDSALYFCASSSRLLGVREAFFGQGTRLTVV.